This TCR beta chain was retrieved from a study of Graves' ophthalmopathy and Graves' hyperthyroidism. The TCR beta CDR3 regions underwent amplification from RNA transcripts. First-round RT-PCR with HTBI primers preceded a second-round multiplex PCR. TCRdb recomputed calls from the multiplex PCR reads with MiXCR, one row per CDR3 protein. The top ten hold roughly 46% of the sample, which has about 740,000 distinct CDR3 sequences, approximately 40% seen once. Excluded: other autoimmune disease, uncontrolled infection, pregnancy or lactation. Study-wide results and caveats: Discriminating ophthalmopathy from stable hyperthyroidism, a 13-signature model attained a sensitivity of 87.88% and a specificity of approximately 77%.

About this clonotype itself: Its cognate antigen is unknown.

The sequence derives from an adult man with Graves' ophthalmopathy. The sequenced sample was peripheral blood.

In DNA form, the CDR3 reads TGTGCCATCAATCGGGAGGGGAACACCGGGGAGCTGTTTTTT. The encoded protein is CAINREGNTGELFF. The gene calls are TRBV10-3 and TRBJ2-2, with 8 bases matching TRBD2. Losses at the gene ends were 7 bases for V and 1 base for J; bases not matched to a gene: 2. Looked up from germline, CDR1 is ENHRY and CDR2 is SYGVKD. This CDR3 is built from 14 residues.